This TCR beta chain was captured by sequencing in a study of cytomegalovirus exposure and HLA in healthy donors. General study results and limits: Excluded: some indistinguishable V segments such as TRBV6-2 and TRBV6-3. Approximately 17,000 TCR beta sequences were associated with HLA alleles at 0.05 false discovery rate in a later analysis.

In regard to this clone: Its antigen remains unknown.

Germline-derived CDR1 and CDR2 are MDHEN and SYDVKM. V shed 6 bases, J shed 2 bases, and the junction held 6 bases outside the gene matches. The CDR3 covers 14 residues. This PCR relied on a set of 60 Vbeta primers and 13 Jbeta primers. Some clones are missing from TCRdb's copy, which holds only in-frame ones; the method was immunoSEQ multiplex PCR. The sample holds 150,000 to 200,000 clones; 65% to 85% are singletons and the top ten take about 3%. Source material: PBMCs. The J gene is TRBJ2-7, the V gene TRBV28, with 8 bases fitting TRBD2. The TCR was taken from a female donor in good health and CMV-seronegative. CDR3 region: CASRMTSAAYEQYF. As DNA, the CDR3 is TGTGCCAGCAGGATGACTAGCGCAGCCTACGAGCAGTACTTC.